These 25 T cell receptor beta chains were sequenced from one sample in a study of blood T cell repertoires in COVID-19. Produced via immunoSEQ multiplex PCR; TCRdb's table is partial and in-frame only. The table has under 200,000 clones, about 85% seen once. Sequenced sample: peripheral blood. The receptors originated from a man aged 55 to 69 with active or convalescent COVID-19.

The chain employs TRBV10-3 and TRBJ1-2, with 9 positions matching TRBD1. The CDR3 covers 14 residues. The germline CDR1 and CDR2 sequences are ENHRY and SYGVKD. V lost 11 bases, J lost 4 bases, and 11 bases stayed unmatched. CDR3 protein: CAVNPGQGFYGYTF. In DNA form, the CDR3 reads TGTGCCGTCAACCCGGGACAGGGCTTCTATGGCTACACCTTC.

This clone was seen only once. This sequence joins TRBV6-1 and TRBJ2-2, with TRBD2 identical over 16 bases. V shed 4 bases, J shed 7 bases, and the junction held 3 bases outside the gene matches. The CDR3 loop spans 16 amino acids. Germline CDR1 is MNHNS and CDR2 is SASEGT. CDR3 sequence (DNA): TGTGCCAGCAGTGTGGGACTAGCGGGGGGGAGCGGGGAGCTGTTTTTT. This codes for CASSVGLAGGSGELFF.

The J gene is TRBJ1-1, the V gene TRBV6-5; D might be TRBD1 (6 bases). CDR1 and CDR2 (germline): MNHEY, SVGAGI. The CDR3 extends over 14 amino acids. V gave up 6 bases and J gave up 0 bases, with 11 bases separating them. CDR3: CASRRGGVNTEAFF. The CDR3 coding sequence is TGTGCCAGCAGAAGGGGGGGGGTGAACACTGAAGCTTTCTTT.

This chain uses TRBV5-1 with TRBJ2-3; TRBD2 is a possible D gene (7 bases). Trimming removed 7 bases from V and 0 bases from J, with 12 bases in between. CDR1 and CDR2 (germline): SGHRS, YFSETQ. The CDR3 loop spans 14 amino acids. The CDR3 DNA reads TGCGCCAGCCACGAGGGGGGGAGCACAGATACGCAGTATTTT. The encoded protein is CASHEGGSTDTQYF.

This clone was seen a few times. This sequence joins TRBV27 and TRBJ1-1; D perhaps matches TRBD1 (6 bases). This CDR3 spans 16 amino acids. Looked up from germline, CDR1 is MNHEY and CDR2 is SMNVEV (reference sequence). The ends were cut back, 4 bases at V and 6 bases at J, with 21 bases in the middle. CDR3 sequence: CASSSPPGHPRAEAFF. CDR3 bases: TGTGCCAGCAGTTCACCTCCGGGACACCCTAGGGCTGAAGCTTTCTTT.

This rearrangement joins TRBV5-5 to TRBJ2-1; perhaps TRBD1 as D (6 bases). CDR1 SGHKS and CDR2 YYEKEE come from the germline V gene (reference sequence). Trimming took 0 bases from V and 2 from J, leaving 9 bases between them. This CDR3 comprises 15 residues. As DNA, the CDR3 is TGTGCCAGCAGCTTGGGCTGGGGGCCCTACAATGAGCAGTTCTTC. Amino acid sequence: CASSLGWGPYNEQFF.

CDR3 sequence: CASSYSTRDTEAFF. DNA for the CDR3: TGTGCCAGCAGTTACTCGACTAGGGACACTGAAGCTTTCTTT. This rearrangement joins TRBV6-5 to TRBJ1-1; unclear D gene. Germline V gives CDR1 MNHEY, CDR2 SVGAGI. The CDR3 spans 14 residues. Trimming cost V 0 bases and J 3 bases, with 8 bases left between them.

V and J are TRBV3-1 (or the pseudogene TRBV3-2) and TRBJ1-3; 7 bases line up with TRBD1. Germline loops: CDR1 LGHDT, CDR2 YNNKEL (reference sequence). V was clipped by 6 bases and J by 0 bases; unmatched bases: 2. The CDR3 extends over 14 amino acids. The CDR3 DNA is TGTGCCAGCAGACAGGGGAGCTCTGGAAACACCATATATTTT. It yields the protein CASRQGSSGNTIYF.

This chain uses TRBV15 with TRBJ2-1, with 7 bases fitting TRBD1. The length of the CDR3 is 16 residues. Germline lookup yields CDR1 LNHNV and CDR2 YYDKDF (reference sequence). The ends lost 3 bases at V and 12 bases at J; junction bases unmatched: 17. CDR3 amino acids: CATSSLTGAITPRQFF. The CDR3 coding sequence is TGTGCCACCAGCAGTCTTACAGGGGCTATCACTCCAAGGCAGTTCTTC.

The CDR3 sequence: CASRGTVTSNQPQHF. In DNA form, the CDR3 reads TGTGCCAGTAGGGGGACAGTGACTAGCAATCAGCCCCAGCATTTT. The chain is built from TRBV19 and TRBJ1-5, with 7 positions matching TRBD1. Germline CDR1 is LNHDA and CDR2 is SQIVND (reference sequence). CDR3 length: 15 residues. The V gene end was trimmed by 6 bases and the J gene end by 0 bases; junction bases not matched to a gene: 5.

CDR3 bases: TGTGCCAGCGGGGGTACTGGCGGGGGAACAGATACGCAGTATTTT. Amino acids: CASGGTGGGTDTQYF. This chain joins TRBV6-6 and TRBJ2-3, with TRBD2 identical over 7 bases. The CDR3 sequence is 15 residues long. Trimming removed 8 bases from V and 3 bases from J; junction bases left unmatched: 11. Germline V gives CDR1 MNHNY, CDR2 SVGAGI (reference sequence).

This chain links TRBV19 with TRBJ1-5; D gene uncertain. V was trimmed by 3 bases and J by 5 bases, leaving 11 bases between them. CDR3 length equals 14 residues. CDR1 LNHDA and CDR2 SQIVND come from the germline V gene (reference sequence). The CDR3 reads CASSIVQEYQPQHF. The CDR3 DNA reads TGTGCCAGTAGTATTGTCCAGGAATATCAGCCCCAGCATTTT.

J is TRBJ1-2 and V is TRBV6-2 or TRBV6-3; D not certain. CDR3 length: 15 residues. Between the trimmed V and J ends, which lost 2 bases and 5 bases, there was a span of 15 bases. Looked up from germline, CDR1 is MNHEY and CDR2 is SVGEGT. The CDR3 loop is CASSYGPNGGYGYTF. The CDR3 bases are TGTGCCAGCAGTTACGGGCCTAACGGAGGGTATGGCTACACCTTC.

J is TRBJ1-2 and V is TRBV5-4; no firm D call. The germline V and J ends were trimmed by 0 bases and 0 bases, with 6 bases remaining between them. In germline, CDR1 is SGHNT, CDR2 YYREEE (reference sequence). The CDR3 totals 14 residues. CDR3 nucleotides: TGTGCCAGCAGCTTGGCCGAGGCTAACTATGGCTACACCTTC. It is translated as CASSLAEANYGYTF.

This clone has more than one count but fewer than ten. The chain recombines TRBV9 with TRBJ2-2, with TRBD2 identical over 8 bases. Trimming cost V 2 bases and J 3 bases; bases outside gene matches: 9. Germline values: CDR1 SGDLS, CDR2 YYNGEE. The CDR3 has 17 residues. CDR3 DNA sequence: TGTGCCAGCAGCGTCCGCCCGGGGGGGTGGGACACCGGGGAGCTGTTTTTT. It encodes CASSVRPGGWDTGELFF.

The chain employs TRBV6-6 and TRBJ2-5, with 9 bases aligning to TRBD2. The CDR3 covers 15 residues. From germline, CDR1 is MNHNY and CDR2 SVGAGI (reference sequence). The V and J ends lost 2 bases and 1 base, in that order; junction bases with no gene match: 2. The CDR3 loop is CASSYAGGFQETQYF. CDR3 nucleotides: TGTGCCAGCAGTTACGCGGGGGGGTTCCAAGAGACCCAGTACTTC.

V is TRBV5-1 and J is TRBJ2-7; tentative D call: TRBD1 (5 bases). The CDR3 covers 14 residues. The V end was cut by 0 bases, the J end by 5 bases, with 12 bases between. Germline lookup yields CDR1 SGHRS and CDR2 YFSETQ. CDR3 sequence: CASSLGSGSHEQYF. The CDR3 nucleotides are TGCGCCAGCAGCTTGGGCTCAGGGTCCCACGAGCAGTACTTC.

Points on this clone: This same CDR3 is encoded by further DNA sequences in the sample. The chain carries TRBV5-6 and TRBJ2-7; TRBD1 agrees at 7 bases. This CDR3 contains 14 residues. Germline V gene lookup returns CDR1 SGHDT and CDR2 YYEEEE. With 0 bases clipped from V and 4 bases from J, the junction kept 4 bases outside the gene matches. CDR3 sequence (DNA): TGTGCCAGCAGCTTGGGTGAGGGGGCATACGAGCAGTACTTC. Protein: CASSLGEGAYEQYF.

CDR3 coding DNA: TGTGCCAGCTGGAGGCGGGACTCTGGAAACACCATATATTTT. Its translation is CASWRRDSGNTIYF. This sequence joins TRBV6-5 and TRBJ1-3; D unclear. The length of the CDR3 is 14 residues. CDR1 and CDR2 from the germline V gene are MNHEY and SVGAGI. Trimming removed 8 bases at V and 0 bases at J, with 11 bases between.

This clone was recorded once. This chain uses TRBV6-5 with TRBJ1-1; 8 bases align to TRBD1. Germline V gene sequence: CDR1 MNHEY, CDR2 SVGAGI. J gave up 1 base and V 6 bases, and 4 bases lay outside the gene matches. The CDR3 spans 14 residues. The CDR3: CASRSGGKNTEAFF. CDR3 sequence (DNA): TGTGCCAGCAGATCAGGGGGCAAGAACACTGAAGCTTTCTTT.

The V and J genes are TRBV7-2 and TRBJ2-4; 7 nucleotides match TRBD2. Germline CDR1 SGHTA, CDR2 FQGNSA. The CDR3 loop spans 16 amino acids. The V segment lost 2 bases and the J segment 3 bases; nucleotides outside the gene matches: 7. The chain's CDR3 is CASSLIPGGGKNIQYF. As DNA, the CDR3 is TGTGCCAGCAGCTTAATCCCGGGGGGAGGCAAAAACATTCAGTACTTC. Complete variable domain (other parts from reference TRBV7-2 and TRBJ2-4): GAGVSQSPSNKVTEKGKDVELRCDPISGHTALYWYRQSLGQGLEFLIYFQGNSAPDKSGLPSDRFSAERTGGSVSTLTIQRTQQEDSAVYLCASSLIPGGGKNIQYFGAGTRLSVL.

The V gene is TRBV10-2, the J gene TRBJ1-5, with TRBD1 matching over 8 bases. V shed 0 bases and J 4 bases; nucleotides not matched to a gene: 2. The length of the CDR3 is 15 residues. Germline CDR1 is WSHSY and CDR2 is SAAADI. The CDR3 DNA is TGCGCCAGCAGTGAGTCAGGACAGGGAAATCAGCCCCAGCATTTT. Protein sequence: CASSESGQGNQPQHF.

This clone came up once. V gene TRBV6-5 combines with J gene TRBJ2-1; 13 nucleotides line up with TRBD2. This CDR3 has 15 residues. V dropped 10 bases and J dropped 7; count of bases not matched to a gene: 10. Germline values: CDR1 MNHEY, CDR2 SVGAGI. The CDR3 DNA sequence: TGTGCCACCCAAGTTGGGGGACTAGCGGGGAATGAGCAGTTCTTC. Amino acid sequence: CATQVGGLAGNEQFF.

The V call is TRBV28, the J call TRBJ1-6; 8 bases are shared with TRBD1. V lost 2 bases, J lost 9 bases, and 6 bases stayed unmatched. The V gene's germline CDR1 is MDHEN and CDR2 SYDVKM. This CDR3 has 15 amino acids. In DNA form, the CDR3 reads TGTGCCAGCAGTTTACTGGACAGGGAAGCTTCACCCCTCCACTTT. This sequence encodes CASSLLDREASPLHF.

This clone has only one observation. J is TRBJ1-4 and V is TRBV9; possibly TRBD1 for D (5 bases). This CDR3 region has 12 residues. CDR1 is SGDLS and CDR2 is YYNGEE in the germline V gene. V lost 1 base and J 7 bases, leaving 5 bases between the germline ends. The CDR3 DNA follows: TGTGCCAGCAGCGTAAGGGGTGAAAAACTGTTTTTT. It translates to CASSVRGEKLFF.